This T cell receptor beta chain was sequenced during a study of CD8 T cells in ankylosing spondylitis. MiXCR, applied by TCRdb to the 5' RACE reads, yields one record per CDR3 protein. Found here are about 240,000 distinct CDR3 sequences, 8% to 9.5% of them singletons; the top ten hold about 6.8%. This CDR3 has 13 residues. CDR1 KGHSH and CDR2 LQKENI come from the germline V gene. V was pared by 1 base and J by 4 bases, with 5 bases between. This clonotype was seen many times. This TCR was sampled from a male donor with ankylosing spondylitis or in good health (not recorded which). The rearrangement joins TRBV18 to TRBJ2-1; D is undetermined. Sequencing was carried out using blood, either unsorted or a sorted T cell fraction (not recorded which). The CDR3 nucleotides read TGTGCCAGCTCACCACGGATGTACAATGAGCAGTTCTTC. This codes for CASSPRMYNEQFF. Full variable domain (missing parts from reference TRBV18 and TRBJ2-1): NAGVMQNPRHLVRRRGQEARLRCSPMKGHSHVYWYRQLPEEGLKFMVYLQKENIIDESGMPKERFSAEFPKEGPSILRIQQVVRGDSAAYFCASSPRMYNEQFFGPGTRLTVL.